These 21 T cell receptor beta chains were sequenced from one sample in a study of blood T cell repertoires in COVID-19. Libraries were prepared by immunoSEQ multiplex PCR; TCRdb keeps only in-frame clonotypes and omits some of them. The sample includes 100,000 to 150,000 clones, 81% of them seen just once. What was sequenced was peripheral blood. The source is a man aged 30 to 39 with COVID-19, enrolled during active disease.

The J gene is TRBJ2-6, the V gene TRBV6-5, with D unclear. The germline V gene encodes CDR1 MNHEY and CDR2 SVGAGI. This CDR3 contains 15 residues. Trimming took off 7 bases at V and 0 bases at J, with 10 bases between the two ends. For the CDR3, the DNA is TGTGCCAGCACCCTACAGAACTCTGGGGCCAACGTCCTGACTTTC. Its translation is CASTLQNSGANVLTF.

The rearrangement joins TRBV7-9 to TRBJ2-1; TRBD1 might be the D (6 bases). With 0 bases removed from V and 7 bases from J, the gap between germline ends came to 13 bases. Germline values: CDR1 SEHNR, CDR2 FQNEAQ (reference sequence). The CDR3 loop spans 15 amino acids. The CDR3 DNA reads as TGTGCCAGCAGCTTAGCGTCCAGGGGTCTAAATGAGCAGTTCTTC. It yields the protein CASSLASRGLNEQFF.

V usage is TRBV10-3 and J usage is TRBJ2-1, with D uncertain. The V gene lost 6 bases and the J gene lost 8 bases, with 11 bases spanning the gap. The CDR3 is 12 residues long. Germline lookup yields CDR1 ENHRY and CDR2 SYGVKD. The CDR3 region has the DNA TGTGCCATCAGGGCCGATAACGATGAGCAGTTCTTC. This sequence encodes CAIRADNDEQFF.

This clone is a singleton in its sample. The chain carries TRBV28 and TRBJ1-6, with TRBD1 identical over 8 bases. CDR1 MDHEN and CDR2 SYDVKM come from the germline V gene. The J segment lost 6 bases and the V segment lost 6 bases, leaving 4 bases of the junction unmatched. The CDR3 loop spans 14 amino acids. CDR3 amino acids: CASSPGQVNSPLHF. The CDR3 DNA reads TGTGCCAGCAGCCCGGGACAGGTTAATTCACCCCTCCACTTT.

This clone was recorded once. The chain couples TRBV7-6 to TRBJ2-3, with 7 bases matching TRBD1. Losses at the gene ends were 2 bases for V and 10 bases for J; bases not matched to a gene: 12. The CDR3 has 15 residues. CDR1 is SGHVS and CDR2 is FNYEAQ in the germline V gene. The CDR3, as DNA: TGTGCCAGCAGCTTATCGACAGGGACCTTGTGGGCGCAGTATTTT. Translating gives CASSLSTGTLWAQYF.

This clone showed up just once. In the same sample, other DNA sequences code for this CDR3. This chain connects TRBV5-5 to TRBJ1-4, with D tentatively TRBD1 (5 bases). V shed 2 bases and J shed 5 bases, with 10 bases lying between them. There are 14 residues in the CDR3. Germline V CDR1 and CDR2: SGHKS, YYEKEE (reference sequence). CDR3 protein: CASSFGGVNEKLFF. The CDR3 region has the DNA TGTGCCAGCAGCTTCGGGGGGGTCAATGAAAAACTGTTTTTT.

V usage is TRBV7-9 and J usage is TRBJ1-2, with TRBD1 matching over 7 bases. Germline CDR1 SEHNR, CDR2 FQNEAQ (reference sequence). Trimming cost V 5 bases and J 0 bases; bases outside gene matches: 12. This CDR3 has 17 residues. Written as DNA, the CDR3 is TGTGCCAGCAGCGCCCTTGGGACAGATGGTCCTAACTATGGCTACACCTTC. It encodes CASSALGTDGPNYGYTF. The full variable domain, with the rest looked up from reference TRBV7-9 and TRBJ1-2, is DTGVSQNPRHKITKRGQNVTFRCDPISEHNRLYWYRQTLGQGPEFLTYFQNEAQLEKSRLLSDRFSAERPKGSFSTLEIQRTEQGDSAMYLCASSALGTDGPNYGYTFGSGTRLTVV.

This clone has only one observation. The chain links TRBV21-1 to TRBJ2-2; the DNA was not compared with TRBD1, the D call given in the table. TRBV21-1 is tagged as a pseudogene. This CDR3 is built from 14 residues. Here the CDR3 reads CASSKVGQAGELFF. CDR3 nucleotides: TGTGCCAGCAGCAAAGTGGGCCAGGCCGGGGAGCTGTTTTTT.

This sequence joins TRBV7-2 and TRBJ2-3; D gene unclear. Germline V gene lookup returns CDR1 SGHTA and CDR2 FQGNSA. V lost 5 bases, J lost 4 bases, and 19 bases lay in between. CDR3 length: 16 amino acids. DNA for the CDR3: TGTGCCAGCAGCAGCAAAGTTGCGGCCCGGGCAGATACGCAGTATTTT. This sequence encodes CASSSKVAARADTQYF.

This chain links TRBV19 with TRBJ2-7; possibly TRBD2 for D (7 bases). Trimming cost V 4 bases and J 6 bases, with 19 bases left between them. The CDR3 is 15 residues long. In germline, CDR1 is LNHDA, CDR2 SQIVND (reference sequence). The chain's CDR3 is CASSNPLAARGEQYF. In DNA, the CDR3 is TGTGCCAGTAGTAACCCTCTAGCGGCCAGGGGCGAGCAGTACTTC.

The rearrangement uses TRBV10-2 and TRBJ2-7; 7 bases fit TRBD1. This CDR3 is built from 13 residues. V lost 6 bases to trimming and J lost 7 bases; unmatched junction nucleotides: 9. Germline V CDR1 and CDR2: WSHSY, SAAADI. In DNA, the CDR3 is TGCGCCAGCAGCCCAGACAGGGCAAGGGAGCAGTACTTC. This codes for CASSPDRAREQYF.

With respect to this clone: The identical CDR3 is also encoded by other nucleotide sequences in the sample. The chain couples TRBV5-1 to TRBJ2-5, with 10 bases lining up with TRBD1. The germline CDR1 and CDR2 sequences are SGHRS and YFSETQ. The CDR3 length is 13 residues. The J segment lost 5 bases and the V segment lost 4 bases, leaving 2 bases of the junction unmatched. CDR3 nucleotides: TGCGCCAGCAGCCCGGGACAGGGGGAGACCCAGTACTTC. Protein sequence: CASSPGQGETQYF.

This chain connects TRBV10-3 to TRBJ1-1; a possible D gene is TRBD1 (6 bases). Germline V gives CDR1 ENHRY, CDR2 SYGVKD. V was shortened by 1 base and J by 7 bases, with 16 bases between the two germline ends. The CDR3 runs 15 residues. CDR3 amino acids: CAISEYGGSEGEAFF. For the CDR3, the DNA is TGTGCCATCAGTGAGTATGGGGGCAGTGAGGGTGAAGCTTTCTTT.

The V call is TRBV4-3, the J call TRBJ1-3; tentative D call: TRBD1 (6 bases). This CDR3 is built from 17 residues. Germline CDR1 and CDR2: LGHNA and YSLEER. Between the trimmed V and J ends, which lost 0 bases and 4 bases, there was a span of 16 bases. This chain's CDR3 is CASSQDLMEDSGNTIYF. The CDR3, as DNA: TGCGCCAGCAGCCAAGATCTAATGGAGGACAGCGGAAACACCATATATTTT.

This chain joins TRBV19 and TRBJ2-1, with TRBD2 matching 7 bases. V lost 5 bases, J lost 2 bases, and 6 bases stayed unmatched. CDR1 and CDR2 from the germline V gene are LNHDA and SQIVND (reference sequence). This CDR3 spans 15 amino acids. The CDR3 reads CASSDGGSTYNEQFF. CDR3 sequence (DNA): TGTGCCAGTAGTGACGGCGGGAGCACCTACAATGAGCAGTTCTTC.

CDR3 nucleotides: TGTGCCAGCAGCCCTCCTCCCTTC. Its translation is CASSPPPF. The rearrangement joins TRBV21-1 to TRBJ1-2. TRBV21-1 is given as a pseudogene. CDR3 length equals 8 residues.

V and J are TRBV11-3 and TRBJ2-1; D call uncertain. The germline V gene has CDR1 SGHNT and CDR2 YENEEA. The CDR3 totals 12 residues. The V end lost 8 bases, the J end lost 5 bases, and 10 bases lay between the germline ends. CDR3 bases: TGTGCCAGCGGTGGTTTAGACAATGAGCAGTTCTTC. This gives the protein CASGGLDNEQFF. Together with reference TRBV11-3 and TRBJ2-1, the CDR3 gives the full variable domain: EAGVVQSPRYKIIEKKQPVAFWCNPISGHNTLYWYLQNLGQGPELLIRYENEEAVDDSQLPKDRFSAERLKGVDSTLKIQPAELGDSAVYLCASGGLDNEQFFGPGTRLTVL.

CDR3 bases: TGTGCCAGCAGTGTCCGGGCGGGGGAAGCAGATACGCAGTATTTT. Its protein is CASSVRAGEADTQYF. This rearrangement joins TRBV6-4 to TRBJ2-3; 7 positions agree with TRBD2. CDR1 and CDR2 from the germline V gene are MRHNA and SNTAGT. V shed 4 bases, J shed 4 bases, and the junction held 8 bases outside the gene matches. The CDR3 covers 15 residues.

This sequence joins TRBV27 and TRBJ2-3; D gene unclear. Germline values: CDR1 MNHEY, CDR2 SMNVEV (reference sequence). The CDR3 extends over 13 amino acids. V lost 2 bases and J lost 8, with 11 bases in between. The CDR3 reads CASSLPGPGTQYF. The CDR3 DNA reads as TGTGCCAGCAGTTTACCGGGTCCGGGTACGCAGTATTTT.

The V gene is TRBV10-3, the J gene TRBJ1-1; no firm D call. CDR1 is ENHRY and CDR2 is SYGVKD in the germline V gene. This CDR3 is 12 amino acids long. The V end was cut by 9 bases, the J end by 5 bases, with 13 bases between. The CDR3 DNA follows: TGTGCCATTCAAAGGAGTGGGACTGAAGCTTTCTTT. It codes for CAIQRSGTEAFF.

The rearrangement uses TRBV6-1 and TRBJ1-2; possible D gene TRBD1, 6 bases. CDR1 and CDR2 (germline): MNHNS, SASEGT. The CDR3 has 18 amino acids. Trimming removed 1 base from V and 4 bases from J, with 22 bases in between. CDR3 in amino acids: CASSEGSGGEASLYGYTF. CDR3 nucleotides: TGTGCCAGCAGTGAAGGTAGCGGGGGCGAAGCGTCCCTCTATGGCTACACCTTC.